This T cell receptor (beta chain) comes out of a study of blood T cell repertoires in COVID-19. About the research overall: Acute and convalescent COVID-19 samples came from the United States, Italy and Spain. In each case, the material was cDNA or gDNA derived from T cells, B-cell-depleted T cells, or PBMCs.

V was pared by 1 base and J by 5 bases, with 5 bases between. Germline CDR1 MDHEN, CDR2 SYDVKM. The CDR3 has 12 residues. In the study's own analysis: Nucleated cell number was recorded as an estimate derived from reference gene primer amplification. The assay was immunoSEQ multiplex PCR, and TCRdb's table has in-frame clones only and misses some. The DNA was the basis for D and trimming; V, J and clone size are from that table. Of about 60,000 clones listed, around nine tenths are singletons. The receptor was isolated from a man in his sixties with acute or convalescent COVID-19. The genes are TRBV28 and TRBJ1-2; no clear D gene. Sequenced material: peripheral blood. CDR3 sequence reads: CASSLSRYGYTF. CDR3 in DNA: TGTGCCAGCAGTTTATCGCGATATGGCTACACCTTC.